Presented here are 30 T cell receptor beta chains from one specimen sequenced in a study of neurological immune-mediated disorders. TCRdb passed the 5' RACE reads through MiXCR, listing each CDR3 protein once. The table lists about 74,000 distinct CDR3 sequences, 4% to 6% of them singletons. What was sequenced was PBMCs. The source of these receptors is a man between 18 and 29 years old with multiple sclerosis.

Concerning this clonotype itself: A much larger clonotype is one base distant, so this may be a read error. This chain joins TRBV12-3 or TRBV12-4 and TRBJ2-7; either TRBD1 or TRBD2 may supply D (5 bases each). This CDR3 spans 14 amino acids. The CDR3 DNA reads TGTGCCAACAGTTTCGGGACGGGCATCTACGAGCAGTACTTC. This codes for CANSFGTGIYEQYF.

Ten or more counts support this clonotype. The chain employs TRBV4-2 and TRBJ2-4; D is uncertain. The CDR3 totals 16 residues. The germline gives CDR1 LGHNA, CDR2 YNFKEQ. V lost 0 bases and J 0 bases, leaving 9 bases between the germline ends. The CDR3 loop reads CASSQDGFLAKNIQYF. The CDR3 DNA is TGTGCCAGCAGCCAAGATGGTTTCCTAGCCAAAAACATTCAGTACTTC.

This clonotype was recorded many times. The chain couples TRBV7-2 to TRBJ2-7; no clear D. Germline CDR1 reads SGHTA; CDR2 reads FQGNSA. Trimming took 6 bases from V and 4 from J, leaving 19 bases between them. CDR3 length: 15 amino acids. CDR3 sequence reads: CASRLMTQATYEQYF. For the CDR3, the DNA is TGTGCCAGCAGGCTAATGACCCAGGCGACTTACGAGCAGTACTTC.

This clonotype was detected many times. The junction and the germline gene differ at one end; a read error may be behind it. The DNA for the CDR3 is TGTGCCAGCAGTCAAGACAGGGGGAATCAGCCCCAGAATTTT. Translating it yields CASSQDRGNQPQNF. This rearrangement joins TRBV7-8 to TRBJ1-5; the match to TRBD1 covers 9 bases. CDR1 is SGHVS and CDR2 is FQNEAQ in the germline V gene. The CDR3 has 14 amino acids.

In this sample, this clonotype turned up many times. The genes are TRBV5-1 and TRBJ2-7; the D gene is possibly TRBD2 (6 bases). The germline V gene has CDR1 SGHRS and CDR2 YFSETQ. Trimming removed 0 bases at V and 3 bases at J, with 10 bases between. This CDR3 contains 14 residues. This CDR3 is CASSLAGGVYEQYF. The DNA of the CDR3 is TGCGCCAGCAGCTTGGCCGGCGGGGTCTACGAGCAGTACTTC.

Many counts were recorded for this clonotype. This chain links TRBV10-3 with TRBJ2-7; D uncertain. V lost 3 bases and J lost 3, with 12 bases in between. This CDR3 contains 14 residues. In germline, CDR1 is ENHRY, CDR2 SYGVKD. The CDR3 sequence is CAISEGASLYEQYF. The CDR3 region has the DNA TGTGCCATCAGTGAAGGAGCCTCCCTCTACGAGCAGTACTTC.

This clonotype was picked up many times. This CDR3 reads CASSLRGAPNTEAFF. The CDR3 coding sequence is TGCGCCAGCAGCTTGAGAGGAGCACCGAACACTGAAGCTTTCTTT. The chain joins TRBV5-1 to TRBJ1-1; no firm D call. V dropped 1 base and J dropped 1 base, with 11 bases sitting between them. Germline CDR1 is SGHRS and CDR2 is YFSETQ. The CDR3 runs to 15 residues.

This clonotype was recorded many times. Just one base apart from a much larger clone, this may be a read error. V is TRBV5-1 and J is TRBJ1-6; no firm D call. Trimming cost V 4 bases and J 10 bases, with 15 bases left between them. This CDR3 spans 14 amino acids. The germline CDR1 and CDR2 sequences are SGHRS and YFSETQ. The DNA for the CDR3 is TGCGCCAGCAGCACCGGAAAAAGTCCGTCACCCCTCCACTTT. The encoded protein is CASSTGKSPSPLHF.

This clonotype was counted at least ten times. V is TRBV28 and J is TRBJ1-4, with TRBD1 matching 8 bases. Germline CDR1 MDHEN, CDR2 SYDVKM. Losses at the gene ends were 7 bases for V and 8 bases for J; bases not matched to a gene: 9. The CDR3 totals 14 residues. In DNA form, the CDR3 reads TGTGCCAGCAACCTCGGGGACAGGACGGAAAAACTGTTTTTT. Residues: CASNLGDRTEKLFF.

In this sample, this clonotype turned up many times. The V and J genes are TRBV6-6 and TRBJ1-5, with 8 bases that match TRBD1. The CDR3 loop spans 15 amino acids. V shed 6 bases and J 7 bases; nucleotides not matched to a gene: 11. Germline CDR1 is MNHNY and CDR2 is SVGAGI (reference sequence). DNA of the CDR3: TGTGCCAGCAGCCAAAACAGGGGGACTCGGCAGCCCCAGCATTTT. The encoded protein is CASSQNRGTRQPQHF.

There are many counts of this clonotype. This sequence joins TRBV7-2 and TRBJ2-7; D tentatively reads TRBD1 or TRBD2 (5 bases each). CDR1 SGHTA and CDR2 FQGNSA come from the germline V gene. The CDR3 runs to 13 residues. Trimming shortened V by 3 bases and J by 3 bases, and 9 bases separated the two germline ends. The chain's CDR3 is CASSFDGGYEQYF. The CDR3, as DNA: TGTGCCAGCAGCTTTGATGGGGGCTACGAGCAGTACTTC.

This clonotype was detected many times. This chain joins TRBV10-3 and TRBJ2-2, with 8 bases that match TRBD2. The CDR3 totals 16 residues. The germline gives CDR1 ENHRY, CDR2 SYGVKD. The trim removed 0 bases at V and 5 bases at J, leaving 5 bases unmatched. The CDR3 loop is CAISESFSGRTGELFF. CDR3 in DNA: TGTGCCATCAGTGAGTCGTTCAGCGGGAGAACCGGGGAGCTGTTTTTT.

At least ten counts were recorded for this clonotype. The rearrangement uses TRBV7-7 and TRBJ2-2; the match to TRBD2 covers 12 bases. V was pared by 4 bases and J by 6 bases, with 6 bases of the junction left unmatched. There are 16 residues in the CDR3. Per the germline V gene, CDR1 is SSHAT and CDR2 is FNYEAQ (reference sequence). The CDR3 nucleotides are TGTGCCAGCAGCTCTAGCGGGGGGGCCGAGTCCGGGGAGCTGTTTTTT. This encodes CASSSSGGAESGELFF. Based on the CDR3 plus reference TRBV7-7 and TRBJ2-2, the full variable domain is GAGVSQSPRYKVTKRGQDVTLRCDPISSHATLYWYQQALGQGPEFLTYFNYEAQPDKSGLPSDRFSAERPEGSISTLTIQRTEQRDSAMYRCASSSSGGAESGELFFGEGSRLTVL.

This clonotype was picked up many times. This rearrangement joins TRBV9 to TRBJ1-6; no firm D call. The CDR3 contains 14 residues. CDR1 and CDR2 from the germline V gene are SGDLS and YYNGEE. Trimming removed 2 bases from V and 7 bases from J, with 10 bases in between. CDR3 bases: TGTGCCAGCAGCGTCTCGGGAGGCAATTCACCCCTCCACTTT. It codes for CASSVSGGNSPLHF.

This clonotype was seen at least ten times. The rearrangement uses TRBV12-3 or TRBV12-4 and TRBJ1-5; D may be TRBD1 (5 bases). There are 13 residues in the CDR3. Trimming shortened V by 5 bases and J by 7 bases, and 12 bases separated the two germline ends. CDR3 region: CASSPRRGQPQHF. The CDR3, as DNA: TGTGCCAGCAGTCCCCGAAGGGGCCAGCCCCAGCATTTT.

Worth noting for this clonotype: An end of the junction does not agree with germline; a read error may underlie this. V usage is TRBV20-1 and J usage is TRBJ1-5; perhaps TRBD1 as D (5 bases). The CDR3 spans 15 residues. Germline V CDR1 and CDR2: DFQATT, SNEGSKA (reference sequence). CDR3 amino acids: CSASSTGTINQPQNF. The CDR3 DNA follows: TGCAGTGCTAGTTCGACCGGGACCATCAATCAGCCCCAGAATTTT.

This clonotype was picked up many times. This chain uses TRBV10-3 with TRBJ2-7; TRBD2 is a possible D gene (6 bases). The CDR3 consists of 15 residues. CDR1 ENHRY and CDR2 SYGVKD come from the germline V gene. The V end lost 2 bases, the J end lost 3 bases, and 14 bases lay between the germline ends. The CDR3 loop reads CAISEGAGTRYEQYF. DNA for the CDR3: TGTGCCATCAGTGAGGGGGCAGGGACTCGCTACGAGCAGTACTTC.

The chain uses TRBV18 and TRBJ1-1; unclear D gene. V was pared by 3 bases and J by 0 bases, with 8 bases between. Germline V gives CDR1 KGHSH, CDR2 LQKENI. The CDR3 is made up of 14 amino acids. The CDR3 nucleotides are TGTGCCAGCTCACCGACCAGAATGAACACTGAAGCTTTCTTT. This encodes CASSPTRMNTEAFF.

This clonotype was detected ten times or more. This chain links TRBV5-5 with TRBJ1-2; no clear D. Trimming took 0 bases from V and 0 from J, leaving 9 bases between them. This CDR3 spans 15 amino acids. Germline values: CDR1 SGHKS, CDR2 YYEKEE (reference sequence). CDR3 amino acids: CASSLAVNPNYGYTF. The CDR3 nucleotides read TGTGCCAGCAGCTTGGCCGTAAACCCTAACTATGGCTACACCTTC.

The table lists this clonotype with many counts. The chain uses TRBV15 and TRBJ2-1; tentative D call: TRBD1 (6 bases). V dropped 0 bases and J dropped 9 bases, with 12 bases sitting between them. Germline lookup yields CDR1 LNHNV and CDR2 YYDKDF (reference sequence). The CDR3 consists of 14 residues. The chain's CDR3 is CATSRDNQGSEQFF. Written as DNA, the CDR3 is TGTGCCACCAGCAGAGATAACCAGGGGAGTGAGCAGTTCTTC.

This clonotype was counted at least ten times. The V call is TRBV14, the J call TRBJ2-2, with D maybe TRBD1 (5 bases). Per germline, CDR1 SGHDN and CDR2 FVKESK. V was trimmed by 0 bases and J by 7 bases, leaving 9 bases between them. The CDR3 loop spans 14 amino acids. The CDR3 region has the DNA TGTGCCAGCAGCCAAGATAGGGGCCGCGGGGAGCTGTTTTTT. This codes for CASSQDRGRGELFF. Complete variable domain (other parts from reference TRBV14 and TRBJ2-2): EAGVTQFPSHSVIEKGQTVTLRCDPISGHDNLYWYRRVMGKEIKFLLHFVKESKQDESGMPNNRFLAERTGGTYSTLKVQPAELEDSGVYFCASSQDRGRGELFFGEGSRLTVL.

This clonotype has at least ten counts. The chain employs TRBV12-3 or TRBV12-4 and TRBJ2-2; 8 bases match TRBD2. J gave up 3 bases and V 6 bases, and 3 bases lay outside the gene matches. The CDR3 totals 14 residues. CDR3 region: CASRLSGDTGELFF. The CDR3 nucleotides are TGTGCCAGCAGACTTAGCGGGGACACCGGGGAGCTGTTTTTT.

This clonotype showed up many times. The chain joins TRBV20-1 to TRBJ1-2, with D unresolved. With 3 bases removed from V and 0 bases from J, the gap between germline ends came to 8 bases. Germline CDR1 is DFQATT and CDR2 is SNEGSKA (reference sequence). The CDR3 contains 13 residues. CDR3 in DNA: TGCAGTGCTAGTAGGCAGTCTAACTATGGCTACACCTTC. Its translation is CSASRQSNYGYTF.

V gene TRBV29-1 combines with J gene TRBJ2-7, with D maybe TRBD2 (5 bases). Trimming cost V 4 bases and J 1 base, with 11 bases left between them. Germline-derived CDR1 and CDR2 are SQVTM and ANQGSEA. The length of the CDR3 is 13 residues. CDR3: CSVVRESSYEQYF. As DNA, the CDR3 is TGCAGCGTTGTCCGGGAAAGTTCCTACGAGCAGTACTTC.

A few counts support this clonotype. The J gene is TRBJ2-2, the V gene TRBV7-3, with D possibly matching TRBD1 (6 bases). Germline loops: CDR1 SGHTA, CDR2 FQGTGA. The V end was cut by 3 bases, the J end by 3 bases, with 11 bases between. This CDR3 spans 15 amino acids. Here the CDR3 reads CASSFQGSDTGELFF. The CDR3, as DNA: TGTGCCAGCAGCTTTCAGGGGTCGGACACCGGGGAGCTGTTTTTT.

In this sample, this clonotype is medium-sized. The CDR3, as DNA: TGTGCCAGCAGCCCTTGGGCGTCTAGCGCCTACGAGCAGTACTTC. Its protein is CASSPWASSAYEQYF. This chain connects TRBV7-6 to TRBJ2-7; TRBD2 might be the D (6 bases). Germline CDR1 is SGHVS and CDR2 is FNYEAQ. This CDR3 spans 15 amino acids. V lost 5 bases, J lost 2 bases, and 16 bases lay in between.

In this sample, this clonotype turned up many times. J is TRBJ2-1 and V is TRBV6-6; D is possibly TRBD2 (5 bases). Germline V gives CDR1 MNHNY, CDR2 SVGAGI (reference sequence). This CDR3 is 12 amino acids long. V was cut by 5 bases and J by 8 bases, with 10 bases left in between. CDR3 coding DNA: TGTGCCAGCAGTCCGGGGAGTCATGAGCAGTTCTTC. Amino acids: CASSPGSHEQFF.

This clonotype was recorded at least ten times. V is TRBV10-3 and J is TRBJ2-3, with TRBD2 identical over 7 bases. Trimming at V came to 0 bases and at J to 0 bases, leaving 15 bases not matched to a gene. Per germline, CDR1 ENHRY and CDR2 SYGVKD. There are 20 residues in the CDR3. CDR3 protein: CAISESRTRILPLSTDTQYF. The CDR3 DNA sequence: TGTGCCATCAGTGAGTCCAGGACTAGAATATTACCCTTAAGCACAGATACGCAGTATTTT.

The rearrangement links TRBV12-3 or TRBV12-4 to TRBJ2-3; 7 positions agree with TRBD1. The CDR3 has 16 amino acids. Trimming took 6 bases from V and 0 from J; bases not matched to a gene: 9. In DNA form, the CDR3 reads TGTGCCAGCAGGCCTTTCCGGGACAGTAGCACAGATACGCAGTATTTT. Amino acids: CASRPFRDSSTDTQYF.

In this sample, this clonotype turned up many times. The gene calls are TRBV25-1 and TRBJ1-6; a weak D match, TRBD1 (5 bases). Germline assignment: CDR1 MGHDK and CDR2 SYGVNS. V was trimmed by 5 bases and J by 0 bases, leaving 14 bases between them. The CDR3 has 17 amino acids. The CDR3 bases are TGTGCCAGCAGTCCCGGGACTCGAGTCTCCTATAATTCACCCCTCCACTTT. Translated: CASSPGTRVSYNSPLHF. The full variable domain, with the rest looked up from reference TRBV25-1 and TRBJ1-6, is EADIYQTPRYLVIGTGKKITLECSQTMGHDKMYWYQQDPGMELHLIHYSYGVNSTEKGDLSSESTVSRIRTEHFPLTLESARPSHTSQYLCASSPGTRVSYNSPLHFGNGTRLTVT.